Listed below are T cell receptor beta chains from one sample, sequenced in a study of OX40 agonist ivuxolimab in advanced cancers. Libraries were prepared by immunoSEQ multiplex PCR; TCRdb keeps only in-frame clonotypes and omits some of them. The data hold almost 70,000 clones, with about 90% observed a single time. The sample in question was CD4+ or CD8+ T cells sorted from blood, obtained in a trial of the OX40 agonist ivuxolimab. These receptors were taken from an adult with an advanced solid tumor such as melanoma, head and neck, liver or kidney cancer. The CDR3 runs from the conserved cysteine through the conserved F or W. The order of the fields is CDR3 length, V gene, J gene, CDR3 protein.

>13|TRBV18|TRBJ1-4
CASRQGIVEKLFF
>13|TRBV10-2|TRBJ2-3
CASIGRVTDTQYF
>15|TRBV19|TRBJ2-1
CASSLLAGGPHEQFF
>12|TRBV6-1|TRBJ1-2
CASSQANYGYTF
>14|TRBV11-1|TRBJ2-4
CASSSGGAKNIQYF
>14|TRBV7-7|TRBJ2-7
CASSYSPESPEQYF
>17|TRBV11-1|TRBJ2-1
CASSLISGTSGSYEQFF
>13|TRBV19|TRBJ1-1
CASSLDSGTEAFF
>15|TRBV7-3|TRBJ2-1
CASSLSAGGIDEQFF
>15|TRBV28|TRBJ1-5
CASSLLAGMEQPQHF
>16|TRBV5-1|TRBJ1-1
CASSLDGTGLNTEAFF
>15|TRBV16|TRBJ1-2
CASSQRPQGGFGYTF
>13|TRBV11-2|TRBJ2-7
CASSPRPPGEQYF
>14|TRBV18|TRBJ1-2
CASSTGQGGDGYTF